These 6 T cell receptor beta chains were all obtained from the same sample, sequenced in a study of T cell responses to AZD1222 COVID-19 vaccine. TCRdb keeps only in-frame clones here, not all; method: immunoSEQ multiplex PCR. The table has roughly 140,000 clones, around nine tenths seen once; the top ten hold 4% to 6%. Sequences were derived from peripheral blood, sampled on day 0 of AZD1222 vaccination. Receptors were obtained from an adult in good health.

This clone was detected only a few times. The chain is built from TRBV13 and TRBJ2-3, with TRBD2 matching 8 bases. The CDR3 covers 15 residues. Germline V CDR1 and CDR2: PRHDT, FYEKMQ (reference sequence). V shed 5 bases and J 4 bases; nucleotides not matched to a gene: 8. CDR3 in amino acids: CASSGGLDQADTQYF. The CDR3 DNA reads as TGTGCCAGCAGCGGGGGACTAGATCAGGCAGATACGCAGTATTTT. The variable domain in full, completed from reference TRBV13 and TRBJ2-3, reads AAGVIQSPRHLIKEKRETATLKCYPIPRHDTVYWYQQGPGQDPQFLISFYEKMQSDKGSIPDRFSAQQFSDYHSELNMSSLELGDSALYFCASSGGLDQADTQYFGPGTRLTVL.

This clone appeared once. This chain connects TRBV24-1 to TRBJ1-1, with 7 bases identical to TRBD1. CDR3 size: 20 residues. The germline CDR1 and CDR2 sequences are KGHDR and SFDVKD. The ends lost 0 bases at V and 6 bases at J; junction bases unmatched: 21. The CDR3 sequence: CATSDLETFSKGGGEAEAFF. CDR3 coding DNA: TGTGCCACCAGTGATTTGGAAACTTTCTCAAAGGGAGGGGGCGAGGCTGAAGCTTTCTTT.

The V call is TRBV24-1, the J call TRBJ2-7, with D perhaps given as TRBD1 or TRBD2 (5 bases each). The CDR3 runs to 15 residues. Germline V gene data show CDR1 as KGHDR and CDR2 as SFDVKD. V was shortened by 4 bases and J by 9 bases, with 21 bases between the two germline ends. This CDR3 reads CATSDNKHRMRGQYF. The CDR3 nucleotides are TGTGCCACCAGTGACAATAAGCACAGGATGAGGGGGCAGTACTTC.

This chain connects TRBV7-2 to TRBJ1-3; 9 bases are shared with TRBD1. The CDR3 covers 15 residues. CDR1 and CDR2 from the germline V gene are SGHTA and FQGNSA. The J segment lost 2 bases and the V segment lost 5 bases, leaving 4 bases of the junction unmatched. CDR3 sequence (DNA): TGTGCCAGCAGCATAGACAGGGGGACTGGAAACACCATATATTTT. It encodes CASSIDRGTGNTIYF.

The chain recombines TRBV6-2 or TRBV6-3 with TRBJ1-2, with 7 bases fitting TRBD1. Unmatched junction bases numbered 4, after V lost 6 bases and J lost 6 bases. The germline CDR1 and CDR2 sequences are MNHEY and SVGEGT. This CDR3 has 12 residues. As DNA, the CDR3 is TGTGCCAGCAGCGACAGGGAACATGGCTACACCTTC. As protein: CASSDREHGYTF.

This clone has a handful of counts. The gene calls are TRBV12-3 or TRBV12-4 and TRBJ2-5; D is unclear. V lost 6 bases and J lost 5, with 10 bases in between. This CDR3 comprises 12 residues. This CDR3 is CASSRRRETQYF. CDR3 in DNA: TGTGCCAGCAGCCGCCGGCGGGAGACCCAGTACTTC.